Presented here are 18 T cell receptor beta chains from one specimen sequenced in a study of control samples from healthy donors and cancer patients. Assay used: immunoSEQ multiplex PCR; TCRdb lists only in-frame clones, some missing. This table holds 390,000 or so clones, 90% found once. The sample taken for sequencing was PBMCs. Receptor source: a man aged 35 to 55 with head and neck cancer.

This chain connects TRBV28 to TRBJ1-2, with 10 bases matching TRBD1. The CDR3 has 15 residues. Unmatched junction bases numbered 5, after V lost 3 bases and J lost 4 bases. The germline gives CDR1 MDHEN, CDR2 SYDVKM. The CDR3, as DNA: TGTGCCAGCAGTTTCCCTAGGACAGGGGGCTATGGCTACACCTTC. It yields the protein CASSFPRTGGYGYTF.

The chain recombines TRBV30 with TRBJ2-3; 9 bases align to TRBD2. In germline, CDR1 is GTSNPN, CDR2 SVGIG (reference sequence). This CDR3 is built from 12 residues. J lost 5 bases, V lost 5 bases, and 2 bases had no gene match. The CDR3 region is CAWASGKDTQYF. The DNA of the CDR3 is TGTGCCTGGGCTAGCGGGAAAGATACGCAGTATTTT.

The gene calls are TRBV5-1 and TRBJ1-2; D is uncertain. The CDR3 totals 16 residues. Germline-derived CDR1 and CDR2 are SGHRS and YFSETQ. V was shortened by 0 bases and J by 0 bases, with 12 bases between the two germline ends. CDR3 loop: CASSLAVGEANYGYTF. Here the CDR3 DNA reads TGCGCCAGCAGCTTGGCCGTCGGGGAAGCTAACTATGGCTACACCTTC.

The chain is built from TRBV28 and TRBJ1-2, with no clear D. The CDR3 spans 11 residues. The germline V gene encodes CDR1 MDHEN and CDR2 SYDVKM. The V and J ends lost 7 bases and 1 base respectively, with 4 bases between them. In DNA, the CDR3 is TGTGCCAGCACCGATAACTATGGCTACACCTTC. The encoded protein is CASTDNYGYTF.

The chain is built from TRBV10-3 and TRBJ2-7; 7 nucleotides line up with TRBD1. Trimming cost V 4 bases and J 3 bases; bases outside gene matches: 6. CDR1 ENHRY and CDR2 SYGVKD come from the germline V gene. This CDR3 contains 14 residues. Here the CDR3 reads CAISVGTDVYEQYF. The CDR3 DNA follows: TGTGCCATCAGTGTGGGGACAGACGTCTACGAGCAGTACTTC.

The V call is TRBV5-1, the J call TRBJ2-3; the D is unclear. The CDR3 sequence is 12 residues long. Trimming stripped 2 bases from V and 3 bases from J, with 4 bases between. Looked up from germline, CDR1 is SGHRS and CDR2 is YFSETQ. Here the CDR3 DNA reads TGCGCCAGCAGCTTTCGGACAGATACGCAGTATTTT. Amino acids: CASSFRTDTQYF.

The genes are TRBV6-2 or TRBV6-3 and TRBJ2-7; D unresolved. V dropped 2 bases and J dropped 3 bases, with 2 bases sitting between them. There are 11 residues in the CDR3. The germline CDR1 and CDR2 sequences are MNHEY and SVGEGT. For the CDR3, the DNA is TGTGCCAGCAGTTACCTCTACGAGCAGTACTTC. Encoded protein: CASSYLYEQYF.

In DNA, the CDR3 is TGTGCCAGCAGTTTGGCTGGACACCCATCGACTGAAGCTTTCTTT. Amino acids: CASSLAGHPSTEAFF. The chain links TRBV28 to TRBJ1-1, with D possibly being TRBD1 (5 bases). The CDR3 contains 15 residues. Between the trimmed V and J ends, which lost 3 bases and 5 bases, there was a span of 16 bases. The germline V gene has CDR1 MDHEN and CDR2 SYDVKM.

The rearrangement uses TRBV9 and TRBJ2-7, with D unresolved. V shed 4 bases and J shed 0 bases, with 8 bases lying between them. CDR1 is SGDLS and CDR2 is YYNGEE in the germline V gene. The CDR3 covers 13 residues. CDR3: CASSPQSSYEQYF. The DNA of the CDR3 is TGTGCCAGCAGCCCTCAAAGCTCCTACGAGCAGTACTTC.

As to this clone: This specimen includes other DNA sequences encoding the same CDR3. The chain links TRBV9 to TRBJ2-1; 10 positions agree with TRBD2. The CDR3 is made up of 15 amino acids. The germline CDR1 and CDR2 sequences are SGDLS and YYNGEE. V lost 4 bases, J lost 0 bases, and 1 base stayed unmatched. The CDR3 coding sequence is TGTGCCAGCAGCTCTAGCGGGAGCTCCTACAATGAGCAGTTCTTC. Translating it yields CASSSSGSSYNEQFF.

V usage is TRBV11-2 and J usage is TRBJ1-1, with no clear D. Germline V gene lookup returns CDR1 SGHAT and CDR2 FQNNGV. The CDR3 extends over 14 amino acids. V lost 2 bases, J lost 2 bases, and 9 bases lay in between. CDR3 loop: CASSLLLANTEAFF. CDR3 DNA: TGTGCCAGCAGCTTATTGCTGGCCAACACTGAAGCTTTCTTT.

This chain joins TRBV11-3 and TRBJ2-1; 13 nucleotides match TRBD2. The V gene's germline CDR1 is SGHNT and CDR2 YENEEA. V lost 1 base and J lost 4; bases outside the gene matches: 7. The CDR3 contains 18 residues. The CDR3 DNA sequence: TGTGCCAGCAGCTTAGGGGGGACTAGCGGGATAATTTACAATGAGCAGTTCTTC. Translated: CASSLGGTSGIIYNEQFF.

The chain uses TRBV19 and TRBJ2-3, with D possibly called TRBD1 or TRBD2 (5 bases each). V was clipped by 3 bases and J by 0 bases, with 7 bases between them. CDR1 and CDR2 from the germline V gene are LNHDA and SQIVND (reference sequence). This CDR3 region has 14 residues. CDR3 nucleotides: TGTGCCAGTAGTATCGGGGACAGCACAGATACGCAGTATTTT. Amino acid sequence: CASSIGDSTDTQYF. The whole variable domain, filled in from reference TRBV19 and TRBJ2-3, reads DGGITQSPKYLFRKEGQNVTLSCEQNLNHDAMYWYRQDPGQGLRLIYYSQIVNDFQKGDIAEGYSVSREKKESFPLTVTSAQKNPTAFYLCASSIGDSTDTQYFGPGTRLTVL.

The chain employs TRBV6-6 and TRBJ1-6; 7 bases map to TRBD1. V was pared by 0 bases and J by 10 bases, with 6 bases of the junction left unmatched. The germline V gene encodes CDR1 MNHNY and CDR2 SVGAGI (reference sequence). The CDR3 extends over 15 amino acids. The CDR3 DNA follows: TGTGCCAGCAGTTACTCGCGGGACAGAGGATCACCCCTCCACTTT. Translating gives CASSYSRDRGSPLHF.

This sequence joins TRBV19 and TRBJ2-2; D remains unclear. This CDR3 is built from 12 residues. Germline V lookup: CDR1 LNHDA, CDR2 SQIVND (reference sequence). Trimming removed 10 bases at V and 3 bases at J, with 9 bases between. The CDR3 loop is CAIQRDTGELFF. The CDR3 nucleotides read TGTGCCATCCAACGGGACACCGGGGAGCTGTTTTTT.

The rearrangement uses TRBV27 and TRBJ2-7; D may be TRBD1 (6 bases). V lost 8 bases, J lost 3 bases, and 14 bases lay in between. This CDR3 contains 13 residues. Germline V gene data show CDR1 as MNHEY and CDR2 as SMNVEV (reference sequence). The CDR3 nucleotides read TGTGCCAGCCCCCGGATCAGGGGCTACGAGCAGTACTTC. It translates to CASPRIRGYEQYF.

The V call is TRBV6-2 or TRBV6-3, the J call TRBJ1-4, with TRBD1 matching 8 bases. Germline loops: CDR1 MNHEY, CDR2 SVGEGT. The V and J ends lost 6 bases and 7 bases, in that order; junction bases with no gene match: 13. This CDR3 contains 16 residues. The CDR3 sequence: CASSPTLTGGREKLFF. CDR3 coding DNA: TGTGCCAGCAGCCCTACGCTAACAGGGGGGCGTGAAAAACTGTTTTTT.

The sample holds a few counts of this clone. The chain employs TRBV6-2 or TRBV6-3 and TRBJ1-1; 9 nucleotides match TRBD1. The V gene's germline CDR1 is MNHEY and CDR2 SVGEGT. V lost 2 bases, J lost 4 bases, and 2 bases stayed unmatched. The CDR3 contains 14 residues. CDR3 amino acids: CASSYTGGGTEAFF. CDR3 sequence (DNA): TGTGCCAGCAGTTACACAGGGGGCGGCACTGAAGCTTTCTTT.